This is a list of T cell receptor beta chains from one sample in a study of cytomegalovirus exposure and HLA in healthy donors. Some clones are missing from TCRdb's copy, which holds only in-frame ones; the method was immunoSEQ multiplex PCR. The profile shows some 180,000 clones, roughly 8.7% of them singletons. Sample: PBMCs. All receptors derive from a woman aged 30 to 39 in good health and CMV-seropositive. The CDR3 runs from the conserved cysteine through the conserved F or W. D genes are given only for firm matches. Not every row has a clone size; where given, it reads once, few, many or a size class.

>.|TRBV2|TRBJ2-2|.
CASKMAEVNTGELFF
TGTGCCAGCAAAATGGCAGAAGTAAATACCGGGGAGCTGTTTTTT
>.|TRBV14|TRBJ1-1|.
CASSLLGSNTEAFF
TGTGCCAGCAGCCTCCTAGGGAGTAACACTGAAGCTTTCTTT
>.|TRBV2|TRBJ1-2|few
CASRLGMHYGYTF
TGTGCCAGCAGGCTCGGGATGCATTATGGCTACACCTTC
>.|TRBV30|TRBJ1-4|.
CAWSAQGHTFTTNEKLFF
TGTGCCTGGAGTGCCCAGGGACATACCTTTACAACTAATGAAAAACTGTTTTTT
>.|TRBV2|TRBJ1-3|few
CASSWREGGNAIYF
TGTGCCAGCAGTTGGAGGGAGGGTGGAAACGCCATATATTTT
>TRBD2|TRBV7-2|TRBJ2-7|few
CASSVIPSGDFYEQYF
TGTGCCAGCAGCGTAATCCCTAGCGGGGATTTCTACGAGCAGTACTTC
>TRBD1|TRBV27|TRBJ1-1|few
CASSPVQGKDTEAFF
TGTGCCAGCAGTCCCGTACAGGGGAAGGACACTGAAGCTTTCTTT
>.|TRBV28|TRBJ2-3|.
CASSWRGGRWADRDTQYF
TGTGCCAGCAGTTGGCGGGGCGGGCGGTGGGCCGATCGAGATACGCAGTATTTT
>TRBD2|TRBV27|TRBJ2-2|few
CASSLPGGYPGELFF
TGTGCCAGCAGTTTACCGGGAGGGTATCCCGGGGAGCTGTTTTTT
>.|TRBV5-1|TRBJ2-7|.
CASSFGLPSYEQYF
TGCGCCAGCAGCTTTGGGCTGCCCTCCTACGAGCAGTACTTC
>TRBD1|TRBV28|TRBJ1-1|.
CASSSIGQGAGAFF
TGTGCCAGCAGTTCTATAGGACAGGGGGCGGGAGCTTTCTTT
>TRBD1|TRBV5-4|TRBJ1-2|few
CASSSDRRANYGYTF
TGTGCCAGCAGCTCGGACAGGCGAGCTAACTATGGCTACACCTTC
>TRBD1|TRBV5-1|TRBJ1-1|few
CASSRMDRASTEAFF
TGCGCCAGCAGCCGCATGGACAGGGCCTCGACTGAAGCTTTCTTT
>.|TRBV7-8|TRBJ2-2|few
CASSLVPESILDTGELFF
TGTGCCAGCAGCTTAGTCCCCGAGAGCATCTTGGACACCGGGGAGCTGTTTTTT
>.|TRBV11-2|TRBJ2-5|few
CASSPSSGIRSQTQYF
TGTGCCAGCAGCCCATCCTCAGGGATCCGGTCGCAGACCCAGTACTTC
>.|TRBV9|TRBJ2-5|.
CASSRQREQETQYF
TGTGCCAGCAGCCGACAAAGGGAGCAAGAGACCCAGTACTTC
>TRBD2|TRBV7-9|TRBJ2-7|few
CASSLGSGAPGEQYF
TGTGCCAGCAGCTTAGGGAGCGGGGCCCCAGGCGAGCAGTACTTC